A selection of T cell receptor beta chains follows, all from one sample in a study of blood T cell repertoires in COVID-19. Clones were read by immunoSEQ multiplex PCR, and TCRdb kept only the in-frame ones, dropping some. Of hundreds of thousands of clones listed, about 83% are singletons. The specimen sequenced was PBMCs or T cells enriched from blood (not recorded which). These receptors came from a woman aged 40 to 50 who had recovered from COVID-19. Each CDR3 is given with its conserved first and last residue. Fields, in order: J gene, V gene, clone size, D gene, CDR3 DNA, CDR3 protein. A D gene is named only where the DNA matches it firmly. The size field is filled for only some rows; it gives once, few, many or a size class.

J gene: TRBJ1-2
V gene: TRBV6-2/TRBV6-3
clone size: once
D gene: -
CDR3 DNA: TGTGCCAGCAGTTTCCAGGGAAACTATGGCTACACCTTC
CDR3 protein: CASSFQGNYGYTF

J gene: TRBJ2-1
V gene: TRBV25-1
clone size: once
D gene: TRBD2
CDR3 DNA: TGTGCCAGCAGTGTTATAGCGGGAGGGCCTTCCAATGAGCAGTTCTTC
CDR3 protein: CASSVIAGGPSNEQFF

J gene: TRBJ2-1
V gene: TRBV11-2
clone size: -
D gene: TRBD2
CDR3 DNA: TGTGCCAGCAGCTTGGACGGACTAGCGGGAGTCGATGAGCAGTTCTTC
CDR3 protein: CASSLDGLAGVDEQFF

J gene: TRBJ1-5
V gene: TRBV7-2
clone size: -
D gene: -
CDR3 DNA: TGTGCCAGCAGCTTAGCGTCAGGCAGGAATCAGCCCCAGCATTTT
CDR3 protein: CASSLASGRNQPQHF

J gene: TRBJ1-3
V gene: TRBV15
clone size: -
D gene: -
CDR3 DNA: TGTGCCACCAGCTACTCCATCGGCGGGACTCCGGACACCATATATTTT
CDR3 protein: CATSYSIGGTPDTIYF

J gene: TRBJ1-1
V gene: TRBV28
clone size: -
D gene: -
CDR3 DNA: TGTGCCAGCAGTGGACCGGGACACTTGAACACTGAAGCTTTCTTT
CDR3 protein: CASSGPGHLNTEAFF

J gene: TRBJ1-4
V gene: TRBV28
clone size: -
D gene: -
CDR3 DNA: TGTGCCAGCAGTTTAGGGGGGGACCCCTGGGCTGGGGAAAAACTGTTTTTT
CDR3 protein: CASSLGGDPWAGEKLFF

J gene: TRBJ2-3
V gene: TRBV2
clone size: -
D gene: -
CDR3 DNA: TGTGCCAGCAGTGGTCAAGGTAGCCTGGGAGATACGCAGTATTTT
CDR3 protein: CASSGQGSLGDTQYF

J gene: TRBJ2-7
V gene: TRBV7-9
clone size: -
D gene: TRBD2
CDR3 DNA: TGTGCCAGCAGGGGGACTAGCGGGGATTACGAGCAGTACTTC
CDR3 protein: CASRGTSGDYEQYF

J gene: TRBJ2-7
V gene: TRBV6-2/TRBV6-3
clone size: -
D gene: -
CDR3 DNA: TGTGCCAGCAGCGGGACGCGACAGGCCTCCTACGAGCAGTACTTC
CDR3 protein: CASSGTRQASYEQYF